This T cell receptor beta chain was captured in a study of blood T cell repertoires in COVID-19. CDR1 is SEHNR, CDR2 FQNEAQ, per germline (reference sequence). The CDR3 runs 16 residues. V dropped 7 bases and J dropped 4 bases, with 20 bases sitting between them. Data came from immunoSEQ multiplex PCR; TCRdb stores just in-frame clones and leaves some out. Of 94,000 or so clones listed, around nine tenths are singletons. The specimen was peripheral blood. This sequence originates from a woman aged 70-85 years with acute or convalescent COVID-19. V is TRBV7-9 and J is TRBJ2-1; a possible D gene is TRBD2 (5 bases). CDR3 protein: CASTTREGLVYNEQFF. CDR3 bases: TGTGCCAGCACCACCAGAGAGGGATTAGTGTACAATGAGCAGTTCTTC. Supplemented by reference TRBV7-9 and TRBJ2-1, the full variable domain reads DTGVSQNPRHKITKRGQNVTFRCDPISEHNRLYWYRQTLGQGPEFLTYFQNEAQLEKSRLLSDRFSAERPKGSFSTLEIQRTEQGDSAMYLCASTTREGLVYNEQFFGPGTRLTVL.